This section outlines one TCR beta chain sequence together with its context. Its antigen is as yet unknown. One entry per CDR3 protein results from TCRdb running MiXCR on the 5' RACE reads. Of 350,000 to 400,000 distinct CDR3 sequences listed, 28% are singletons. The V and J ends lost 4 bases and 0 bases respectively, with 12 bases between them. CDR1 and CDR2 (germline): SGHDN, FVKESK. The length of the CDR3 is 15 residues. Three pairs of healthy female monozygous twins were the donors. The sample comes from a study of identical twins' blood T cells. Study-wide results and caveats: Shared CDR3 clonotype counts between two donors mainly tracked the product of their cloneset sizes, twins included. Twins reportedly had markedly more similar V usage than unrelated donors, even among out-of-frame TCRbeta clonotypes.

The TCR sequence derives from a woman aged 18-49 years in good health. The chain joins TRBV14 to TRBJ1-1; D unresolved. Sequenced input: PBMCs. CDR3 amino acids: CASSPVGDMNTEAFF. The CDR3 bases are TGTGCCAGCAGCCCCGTGGGAGACATGAACACTGAAGCTTTCTTT.